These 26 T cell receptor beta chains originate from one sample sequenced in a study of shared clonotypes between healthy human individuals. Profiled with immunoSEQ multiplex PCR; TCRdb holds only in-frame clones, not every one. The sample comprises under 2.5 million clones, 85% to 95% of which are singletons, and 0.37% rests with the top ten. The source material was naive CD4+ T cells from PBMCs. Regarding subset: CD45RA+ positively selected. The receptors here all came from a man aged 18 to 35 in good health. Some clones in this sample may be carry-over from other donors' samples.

CDR3 DNA: TGTGCCAGCAGCCTGCCGGGACAGGGTAATTTCTATGGCTACACCTTC. Protein product: CASSLPGQGNFYGYTF. V is TRBV7-2 and J is TRBJ1-2; 9 bases are shared with TRBD1. This CDR3 region has 16 residues. The J segment lost 4 bases and the V segment lost 5 bases, leaving 11 bases of the junction unmatched. CDR1 and CDR2 (germline): SGHTA, FQGNSA.

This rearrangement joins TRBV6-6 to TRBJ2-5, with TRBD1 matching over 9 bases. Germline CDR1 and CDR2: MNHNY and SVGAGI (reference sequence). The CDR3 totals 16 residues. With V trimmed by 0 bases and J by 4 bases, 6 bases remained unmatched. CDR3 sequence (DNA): TGTGCCAGCAGTTACTCGTTACAGGGGGCTGGAGAGACCCAGTACTTC. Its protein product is CASSYSLQGAGETQYF.

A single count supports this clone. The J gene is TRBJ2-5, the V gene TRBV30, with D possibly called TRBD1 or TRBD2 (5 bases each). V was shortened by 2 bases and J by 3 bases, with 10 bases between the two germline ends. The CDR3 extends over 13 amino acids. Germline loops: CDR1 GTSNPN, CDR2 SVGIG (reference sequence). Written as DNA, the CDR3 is TGTGCCTGGAGTAGGGGACCTGAAGAGACCCAGTACTTC. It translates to CAWSRGPEETQYF.

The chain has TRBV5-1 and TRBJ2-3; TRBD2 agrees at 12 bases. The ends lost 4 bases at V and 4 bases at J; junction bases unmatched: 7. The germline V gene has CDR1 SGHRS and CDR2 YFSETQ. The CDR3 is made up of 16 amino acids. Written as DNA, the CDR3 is TGCGCCAGCAGCCAAGGGGGACTAGCGGGTCCAGATACGCAGTATTTT. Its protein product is CASSQGGLAGPDTQYF.

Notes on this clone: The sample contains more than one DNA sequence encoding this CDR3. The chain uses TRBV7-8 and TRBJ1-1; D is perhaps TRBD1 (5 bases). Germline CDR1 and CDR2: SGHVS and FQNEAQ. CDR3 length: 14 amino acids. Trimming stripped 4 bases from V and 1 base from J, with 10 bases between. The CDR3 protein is CASSSGTGNTEAFF. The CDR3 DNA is TGTGCCAGCAGCTCCGGGACGGGGAACACTGAAGCTTTCTTT.

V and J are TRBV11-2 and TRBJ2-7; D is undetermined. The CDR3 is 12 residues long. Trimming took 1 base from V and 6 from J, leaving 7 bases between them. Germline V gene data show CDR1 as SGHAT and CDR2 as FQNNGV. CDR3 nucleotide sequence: TGTGCCAGCAGCTTAGTAGTAAGCGAGCAGTACTTC. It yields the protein CASSLVVSEQYF.

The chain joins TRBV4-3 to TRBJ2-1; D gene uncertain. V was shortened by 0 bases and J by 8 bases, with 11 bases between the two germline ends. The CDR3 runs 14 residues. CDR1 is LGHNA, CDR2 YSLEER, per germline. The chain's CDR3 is CASSQDSRTHEQFF. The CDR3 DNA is TGCGCCAGCAGCCAAGATTCAAGGACCCATGAGCAGTTCTTC.

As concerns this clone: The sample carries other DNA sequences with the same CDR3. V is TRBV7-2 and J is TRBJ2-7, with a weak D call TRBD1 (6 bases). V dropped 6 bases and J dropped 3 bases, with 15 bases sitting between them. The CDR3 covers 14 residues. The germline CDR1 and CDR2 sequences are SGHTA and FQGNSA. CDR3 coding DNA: TGTGCCAGCAGTCTTCGACAGGAAAACTACGAGCAGTACTTC. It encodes CASSLRQENYEQYF.

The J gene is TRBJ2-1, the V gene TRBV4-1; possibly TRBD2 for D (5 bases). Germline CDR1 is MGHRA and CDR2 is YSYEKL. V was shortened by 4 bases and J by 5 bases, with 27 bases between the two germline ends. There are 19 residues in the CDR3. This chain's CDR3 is CASSRLAPGFESANNEQFF. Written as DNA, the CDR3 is TGCGCCAGCAGCCGCCTAGCACCGGGGTTTGAGTCGGCAAACAATGAGCAGTTCTTC.

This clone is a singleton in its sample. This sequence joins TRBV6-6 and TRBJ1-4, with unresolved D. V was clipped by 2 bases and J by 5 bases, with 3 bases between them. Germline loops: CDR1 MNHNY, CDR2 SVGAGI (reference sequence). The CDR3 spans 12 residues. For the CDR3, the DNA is TGTGCCAGCAGTTACGCGAATGAAAAACTGTTTTTT. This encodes CASSYANEKLFF.

The CDR3 here is CASRTGQYAYNEQFF. CDR3 DNA sequence: TGTGCCAGTAGAACCGGACAGTATGCGTACAATGAGCAGTTCTTC. The chain recombines TRBV19 with TRBJ2-1, with D possibly TRBD1 on 6 matching bases. Germline V gene sequence: CDR1 LNHDA, CDR2 SQIVND (reference sequence). V lost 6 bases and J 4 bases, leaving 16 bases between the germline ends. The CDR3 has 15 residues.

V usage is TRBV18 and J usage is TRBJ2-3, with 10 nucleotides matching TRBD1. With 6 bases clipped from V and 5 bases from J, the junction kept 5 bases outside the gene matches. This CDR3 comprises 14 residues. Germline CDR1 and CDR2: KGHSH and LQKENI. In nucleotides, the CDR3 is TGTGCCAGCTCGGGGACAGGGGCGAAAGATACGCAGTATTTT. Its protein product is CASSGTGAKDTQYF.

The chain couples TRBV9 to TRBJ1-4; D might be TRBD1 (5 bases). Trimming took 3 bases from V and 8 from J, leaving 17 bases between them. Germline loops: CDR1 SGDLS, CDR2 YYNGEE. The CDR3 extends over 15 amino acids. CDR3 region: CASSAAEGTGEKLFF. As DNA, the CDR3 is TGTGCCAGCAGCGCAGCCGAGGGGACGGGGGAAAAACTGTTTTTT.

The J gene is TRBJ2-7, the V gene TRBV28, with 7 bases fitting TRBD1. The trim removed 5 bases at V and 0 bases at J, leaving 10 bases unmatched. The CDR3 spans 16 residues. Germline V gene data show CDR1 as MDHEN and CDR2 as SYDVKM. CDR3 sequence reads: CASSTLGQQSSYEQYF. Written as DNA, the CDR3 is TGTGCCAGCAGTACACTGGGACAGCAGAGCTCCTACGAGCAGTACTTC.

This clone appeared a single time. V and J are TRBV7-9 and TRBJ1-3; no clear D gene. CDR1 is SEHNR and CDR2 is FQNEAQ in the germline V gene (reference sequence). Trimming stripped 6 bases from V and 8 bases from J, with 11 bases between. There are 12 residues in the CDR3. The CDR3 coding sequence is TGTGCCAGCAGGTCGGACGGGGACACCATATATTTT. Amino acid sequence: CASRSDGDTIYF.

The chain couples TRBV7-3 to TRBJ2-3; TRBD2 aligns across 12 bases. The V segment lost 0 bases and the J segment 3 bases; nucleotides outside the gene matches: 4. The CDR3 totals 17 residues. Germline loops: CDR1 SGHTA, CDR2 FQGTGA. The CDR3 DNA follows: TGTGCCAGCAGCTTAACGTTGACTAGCGGGAGTACAGATACGCAGTATTTT. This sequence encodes CASSLTLTSGSTDTQYF. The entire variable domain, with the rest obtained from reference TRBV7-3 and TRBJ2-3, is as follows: GAGVSQTPSNKVTEKGKYVELRCDPISGHTALYWYRQSLGQGPEFLIYFQGTGAADDSGLPNDRFFAVRPEGSVSTLKIQRTERGDSAVYLCASSLTLTSGSTDTQYFGPGTRLTVL.

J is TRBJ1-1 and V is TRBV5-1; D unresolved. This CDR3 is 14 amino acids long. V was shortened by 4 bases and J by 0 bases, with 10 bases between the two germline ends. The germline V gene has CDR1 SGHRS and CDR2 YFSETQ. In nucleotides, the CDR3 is TGCGCCAGCAGCACCCTGACGGTGAACACTGAAGCTTTCTTT. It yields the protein CASSTLTVNTEAFF.

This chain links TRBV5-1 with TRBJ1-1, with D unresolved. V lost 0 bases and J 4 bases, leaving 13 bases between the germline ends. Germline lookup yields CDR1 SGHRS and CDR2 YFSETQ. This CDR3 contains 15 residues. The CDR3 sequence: CASSLGHGEGTEAFF. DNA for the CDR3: TGCGCCAGCAGCTTGGGTCACGGGGAAGGCACTGAAGCTTTCTTT.

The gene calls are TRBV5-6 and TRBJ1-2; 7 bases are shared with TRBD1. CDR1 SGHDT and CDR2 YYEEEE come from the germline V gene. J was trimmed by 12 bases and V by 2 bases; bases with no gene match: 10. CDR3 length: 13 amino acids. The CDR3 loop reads CASSFPRQGENTF. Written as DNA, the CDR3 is TGTGCCAGCAGCTTCCCTCGCCAGGGGGAAAACACCTTC.

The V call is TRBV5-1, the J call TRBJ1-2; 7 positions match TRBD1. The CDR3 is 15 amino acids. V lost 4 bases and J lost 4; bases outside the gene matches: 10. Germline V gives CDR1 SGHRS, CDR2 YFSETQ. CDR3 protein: CASSLVTGEAYGYTF. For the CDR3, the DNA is TGCGCCAGCAGCCTTGTCACAGGGGAGGCCTATGGCTACACCTTC. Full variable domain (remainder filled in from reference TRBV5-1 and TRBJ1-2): KAGVTQTPRYLIKTRGQQVTLSCSPISGHRSVSWYQQTPGQGLQFLFEYFSETQRNKGNFPGRFSGRQFSNSRSEMNVSTLELGDSALYLCASSLVTGEAYGYTFGSGTRLTVV.

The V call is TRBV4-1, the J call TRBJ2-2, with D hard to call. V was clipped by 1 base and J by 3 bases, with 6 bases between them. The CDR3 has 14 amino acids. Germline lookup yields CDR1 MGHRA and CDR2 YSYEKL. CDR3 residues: CASSQVKDTGELFF. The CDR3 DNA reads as TGCGCCAGCAGCCAAGTAAAAGACACCGGGGAGCTGTTTTTT.

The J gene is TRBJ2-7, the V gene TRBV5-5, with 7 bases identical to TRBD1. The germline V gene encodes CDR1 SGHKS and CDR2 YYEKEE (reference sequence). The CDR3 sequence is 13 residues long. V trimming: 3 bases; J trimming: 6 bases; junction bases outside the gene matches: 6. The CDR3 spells CASSSTGLREQYF. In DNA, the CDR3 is TGTGCCAGCAGCTCGACAGGGCTTCGCGAGCAGTACTTC.

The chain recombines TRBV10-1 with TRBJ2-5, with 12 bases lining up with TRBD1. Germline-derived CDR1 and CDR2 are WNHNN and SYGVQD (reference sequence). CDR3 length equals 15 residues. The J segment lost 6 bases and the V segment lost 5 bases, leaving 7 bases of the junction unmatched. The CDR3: CASSPGTGGAQTQYF. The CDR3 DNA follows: TGCGCCAGCAGTCCCGGGACAGGGGGCGCGCAGACCCAGTACTTC.

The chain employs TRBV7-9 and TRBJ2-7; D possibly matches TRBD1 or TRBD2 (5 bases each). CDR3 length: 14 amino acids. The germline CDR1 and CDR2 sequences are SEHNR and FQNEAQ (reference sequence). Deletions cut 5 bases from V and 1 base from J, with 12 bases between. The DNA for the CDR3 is TGTGCCAGCAGCCGGGACCGCTATTCCTACGAGCAGTACTTC. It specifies CASSRDRYSYEQYF.

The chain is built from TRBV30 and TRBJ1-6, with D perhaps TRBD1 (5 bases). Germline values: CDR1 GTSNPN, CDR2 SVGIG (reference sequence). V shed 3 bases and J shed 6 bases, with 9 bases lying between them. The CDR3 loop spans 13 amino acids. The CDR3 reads CAWSAQGNSPLHF. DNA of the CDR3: TGTGCCTGGAGCGCCCAGGGTAATTCACCCCTCCACTTT.

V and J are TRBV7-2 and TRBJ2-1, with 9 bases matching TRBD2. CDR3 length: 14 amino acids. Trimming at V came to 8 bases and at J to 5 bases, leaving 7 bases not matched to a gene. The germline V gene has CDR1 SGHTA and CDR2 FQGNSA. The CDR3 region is CASSWLAGNNEQFF. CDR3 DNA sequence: TGTGCCAGCTCTTGGCTAGCGGGAAACAATGAGCAGTTCTTC.